The sequence of this T cell receptor beta chain was determined in a study of blood T cell repertoires in COVID-19. Turning to the study itself: COVID-19 samples collected from the United States, Italy and Spain covered acute and convalescent phases. The analysed material was cDNA or gDNA that came from T cells, B-cell-depleted T cells, or PBMCs.

CDR1 is MDHEN, CDR2 SYDVKM, per germline. J gave up 8 bases and V 3 bases, and 6 bases lay outside the gene matches. This CDR3 comprises 14 residues. Per the authors' pipeline: Reference gene primer amplification in the assay estimated nucleated cell counts. Data came from immunoSEQ multiplex PCR; TCRdb stores just in-frame clones and leaves some out. D and trimming come from the DNA, and the V and J calls and clone size come from that table. Counted here are more than 250,000 clones, more than 75% occurring once; the ten biggest clones make up 1%. The gene calls are TRBV28 and TRBJ1-2; 10 bases fit TRBD1. The sequence was obtained from a man aged 45-65 years with active or convalescent COVID-19. Sequencing was done on a sample of peripheral blood. This CDR3 reads CASSFPGQGEGYTF. DNA of the CDR3: TGTGCCAGCAGTTTCCCCGGACAGGGGGAAGGCTACACCTTC.